Here is one TCR beta chain with its context. Its target is unknown. The sample originates from a study of cytomegalovirus exposure and HLA in healthy donors. Study-wide results and caveats: Presence/absence analyses assumed roughly uniform sequencing depth across donors, which may not hold. The investigators catalogued 164 TCR beta chains as cytomegalovirus-associated.

This PCR relied on a set of 60 Vbeta primers and 13 Jbeta primers. TCRdb's copy holds only in-frame clones and misses some; the assay was immunoSEQ multiplex PCR. The data show tens of thousands of clones, with around four fifths seen just once and around 3% held by the top ten. From germline, CDR1 is SGHNT and CDR2 YYREEE (reference sequence). V shed 2 bases and J shed 4 bases, with 12 bases lying between them. This CDR3 region has 14 residues. Healthy people donating bone marrow made up the donors. This receptor was identified in a young man in good health and CMV-seronegative. The V and J genes are TRBV5-4 and TRBJ1-2; a possible D gene is TRBD1 (6 bases). Sequenced material: PBMCs. Here the CDR3 reads CASSFRGGGYGYTF. CDR3 DNA: TGTGCCAGCAGCTTCAGGGGCGGCGGCTATGGCTACACCTTC. Complete variable domain (other parts from reference TRBV5-4 and TRBJ1-2): ETGVTQSPTHLIKTRGQQVTLRCSSQSGHNTVSWYQQALGQGPQFIFQYYREEENGRGNFPPRFSGLQFPNYSSELNVNALELDDSALYLCASSFRGGGYGYTFGSGTRLTVV.